Listed below are T cell receptor beta chains from one sample, sequenced in a study of cytomegalovirus exposure and HLA in healthy donors. The repertoire was sequenced with immunoSEQ multiplex PCR; TCRdb's copy has only in-frame clones and lacks some. This repertoire shows under 250,000 clones, 82% found once; its top ten account for 2.5% to 3.5%. Sequenced input: PBMCs. Every receptor here comes from a woman in her forties in good health and CMV-seronegative. The CDR3 runs from the conserved cysteine through the conserved F or W. The D gene is left open where the match is weak. Some rows mark clone size as missing; the rest say once, few, many or name a class of expanded clone.

v_gene: TRBV13
d_gene: NA
j_gene: TRBJ2-1
abundance: NA
CDR3aa: CASSQPPGLLNNEQFF
CDR3nt: TGTGCCAGCAGCCAACCCCCGGGACTCCTAAACAATGAGCAGTTCTTC

v_gene: TRBV2
d_gene: NA
j_gene: TRBJ2-7
abundance: few
CDR3aa: CASSVDYEQYF
CDR3nt: TGTGCCAGCAGTGTAGACTACGAGCAGTACTTC

v_gene: TRBV2
d_gene: TRBD1
j_gene: TRBJ1-4
abundance: NA
CDR3aa: CASSGTEAEKLFF
CDR3nt: TGTGCCAGCTCCGGGACAGAGGCTGAAAAACTGTTTTTT

v_gene: TRBV27
d_gene: TRBD2
j_gene: TRBJ2-1
abundance: NA
CDR3aa: CASRTLAELNNEQFF
CDR3nt: TGTGCCAGCAGAACACTAGCGGAATTAAACAATGAGCAGTTCTTC

v_gene: TRBV5-1
d_gene: TRBD2
j_gene: TRBJ2-7
abundance: NA
CDR3aa: CASSLGTSGRAAGSYEQYF
CDR3nt: TGCGCCAGCAGCTTGGGTACTAGCGGGAGGGCCGCCGGCTCCTACGAGCAGTACTTC

v_gene: TRBV18
d_gene: NA
j_gene: TRBJ1-1
abundance: once
CDR3aa: CASSSTANTEAFF
CDR3nt: TGTGCCAGCTCCTCGACAGCGAACACTGAAGCTTTCTTT

v_gene: TRBV27
d_gene: TRBD1
j_gene: TRBJ2-1
abundance: few
CDR3aa: CASTPQGTDNEQFF
CDR3nt: TGTGCCAGCACACCTCAAGGGACAGACAATGAGCAGTTCTTC

v_gene: TRBV19
d_gene: NA
j_gene: TRBJ1-3
abundance: once
CDR3aa: CATKRDYGGMSSGNTIYF
CDR3nt: TGTGCCACCAAAAGGGATTACGGGGGAATGAGCTCTGGAAACACCATATATTTT

v_gene: TRBV28
d_gene: TRBD1
j_gene: TRBJ1-5
abundance: NA
CDR3aa: CASRRQGRDNQPQHF
CDR3nt: TGTGCCAGCAGGAGACAGGGAAGGGACAATCAGCCCCAGCATTTT

v_gene: TRBV9
d_gene: NA
j_gene: TRBJ2-7
abundance: NA
CDR3aa: CASSATPNYEQYF
CDR3nt: TGTGCCAGCAGCGCCACCCCGAATTACGAGCAGTACTTC

v_gene: TRBV27
d_gene: NA
j_gene: TRBJ1-2
abundance: NA
CDR3aa: CASSTQIGAGYTF
CDR3nt: TGTGCCAGCAGTACCCAGATTGGGGCCGGCTACACCTTC

v_gene: TRBV18
d_gene: NA
j_gene: TRBJ2-3
abundance: few
CDR3aa: CASSPRLGGDTQYF
CDR3nt: TGTGCCAGCTCACCAAGACTCGGGGGAGACACGCAGTATTTT

v_gene: TRBV9
d_gene: TRBD2
j_gene: TRBJ2-1
abundance: once
CDR3aa: CASSVVPASGRIDEQFF
CDR3nt: TGTGCCAGCAGCGTAGTCCCGGCTAGCGGGAGAATCGATGAGCAGTTCTTC

v_gene: TRBV20-1
d_gene: NA
j_gene: TRBJ2-7
abundance: NA
CDR3aa: CSARGPYSLAF
CDR3nt: TGCAGTGCTAGAGGTCCCTACAGTCTTGCCTTC

v_gene: TRBV10-2
d_gene: TRBD2
j_gene: TRBJ2-5
abundance: NA
CDR3aa: CASGLAGETQYF
CDR3nt: TGCGCCAGCGGACTAGCGGGAGAGACCCAGTACTTC

v_gene: TRBV7-9
d_gene: TRBD2
j_gene: TRBJ2-1
abundance: once
CDR3aa: CASSLGSGRASGYNEQFF
CDR3nt: TGTGCCAGCAGCTTGGGAAGCGGGAGGGCCTCCGGGTACAATGAGCAGTTCTTC

v_gene: TRBV10-3
d_gene: NA
j_gene: TRBJ1-1
abundance: NA
CDR3aa: CAISASSGNTEAFF
CDR3nt: TGTGCCATCAGCGCCAGCTCAGGGAACACTGAAGCTTTCTTT

v_gene: TRBV29-1
d_gene: TRBD1
j_gene: TRBJ2-7
abundance: NA
CDR3aa: CSVTRQGPYEQYF
CDR3nt: TGCAGCGTAACAAGACAGGGCCCCTACGAGCAGTACTTC

v_gene: TRBV18
d_gene: TRBD2
j_gene: TRBJ2-5
abundance: few
CDR3aa: CASSPLSGRTGGGTQETQYF
CDR3nt: TGTGCCAGCTCACCCTTAAGCGGGAGGACCGGTGGTGGCACTCAAGAGACCCAGTACTTC

v_gene: TRBV5-1
d_gene: NA
j_gene: TRBJ1-1
abundance: NA
CDR3aa: CASSSTGGDTEAFF
CDR3nt: TGCGCCAGCAGCTCCACGGGAGGGGACACTGAAGCTTTCTTT

v_gene: TRBV5-5
d_gene: NA
j_gene: TRBJ2-4
abundance: NA
CDR3aa: CASSWGLIINIQYF
CDR3nt: TGTGCCAGCAGTTGGGGACTGATTATCAACATTCAGTACTTC

v_gene: TRBV28
d_gene: NA
j_gene: TRBJ1-5
abundance: once
CDR3aa: CASTPTVYSNQPQHF
CDR3nt: TGTGCCAGCACCCCGACAGTTTATAGCAATCAGCCCCAGCATTTT

v_gene: TRBV6-5
d_gene: NA
j_gene: TRBJ2-7
abundance: NA
CDR3aa: CASSYVPGSTYEQYF
CDR3nt: TGTGCCAGCAGTTACGTTCCAGGGTCAACCTACGAGCAGTACTTC

v_gene: TRBV4-1
d_gene: NA
j_gene: TRBJ2-7
abundance: NA
CDR3aa: CASSQDDSHEQYF
CDR3nt: TGCGCCAGCAGCCAAGATGACAGTCACGAGCAGTACTTC

v_gene: TRBV19
d_gene: TRBD1
j_gene: TRBJ1-1
abundance: NA
CDR3aa: CASSITGGDTEAFF
CDR3nt: TGTGCCAGTAGTATCACAGGGGGCGACACTGAAGCTTTCTTT

v_gene: TRBV14
d_gene: NA
j_gene: TRBJ2-7
abundance: NA
CDR3aa: CASSRDWGAFYEQYF
CDR3nt: TGTGCCAGCAGCCGCGATTGGGGCGCCTTCTACGAGCAGTACTTC

v_gene: TRBV5-4
d_gene: NA
j_gene: TRBJ2-5
abundance: few
CDR3aa: CASSLAVGSSPGKETQYF
CDR3nt: TGTGCCAGCAGCTTGGCCGTGGGCAGCTCCCCCGGTAAAGAGACCCAGTACTTC

v_gene: TRBV9
d_gene: NA
j_gene: TRBJ2-7
abundance: NA
CDR3aa: CASSVGGRIYEQYF
CDR3nt: TGTGCCAGCAGCGTCGGTGGGAGGATCTACGAGCAGTACTTC

v_gene: TRBV28
d_gene: TRBD2
j_gene: TRBJ2-7
abundance: NA
CDR3aa: CASSPSGLAGAEQYF
CDR3nt: TGTGCCAGCAGTCCCTCTGGACTAGCGGGTGCCGAGCAGTACTTC

v_gene: TRBV6-6
d_gene: TRBD1
j_gene: TRBJ2-7
abundance: NA
CDR3aa: CASSRGQGVYEQYF
CDR3nt: TGTGCCAGCAGTCGAGGACAGGGTGTCTACGAGCAGTACTTC

v_gene: TRBV7-8
d_gene: NA
j_gene: TRBJ1-3
abundance: few
CDR3aa: CASSSPNEGGIYGNTIYF
CDR3nt: TGTGCCAGCAGCTCACCCAACGAGGGAGGGATATACGGAAACACCATATATTTT

v_gene: TRBV7-9
d_gene: NA
j_gene: TRBJ1-2
abundance: NA
CDR3aa: CASSLAGTRYGYTF
CDR3nt: TGTGCCAGCAGCTTAGCCGGGACTCGCTATGGCTACACCTTC

v_gene: TRBV28
d_gene: NA
j_gene: TRBJ1-1
abundance: NA
CDR3aa: CASSAHRTANTEAFF
CDR3nt: TGTGCCAGCAGTGCCCATCGGACAGCGAACACTGAAGCTTTCTTT